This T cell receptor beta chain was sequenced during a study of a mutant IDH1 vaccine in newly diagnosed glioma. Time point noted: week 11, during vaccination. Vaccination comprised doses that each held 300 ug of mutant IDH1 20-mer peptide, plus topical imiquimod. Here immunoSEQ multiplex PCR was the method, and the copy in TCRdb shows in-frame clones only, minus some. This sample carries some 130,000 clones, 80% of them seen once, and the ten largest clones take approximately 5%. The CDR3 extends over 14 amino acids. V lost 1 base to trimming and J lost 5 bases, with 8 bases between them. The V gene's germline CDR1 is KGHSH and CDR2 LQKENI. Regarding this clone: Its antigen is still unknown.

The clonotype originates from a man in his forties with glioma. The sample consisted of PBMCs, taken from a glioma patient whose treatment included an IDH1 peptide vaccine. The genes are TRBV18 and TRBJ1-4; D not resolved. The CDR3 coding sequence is TGTGCCAGCTCACCACAGAGAAGAAATGAAAAACTGTTTTTT. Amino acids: CASSPQRRNEKLFF.